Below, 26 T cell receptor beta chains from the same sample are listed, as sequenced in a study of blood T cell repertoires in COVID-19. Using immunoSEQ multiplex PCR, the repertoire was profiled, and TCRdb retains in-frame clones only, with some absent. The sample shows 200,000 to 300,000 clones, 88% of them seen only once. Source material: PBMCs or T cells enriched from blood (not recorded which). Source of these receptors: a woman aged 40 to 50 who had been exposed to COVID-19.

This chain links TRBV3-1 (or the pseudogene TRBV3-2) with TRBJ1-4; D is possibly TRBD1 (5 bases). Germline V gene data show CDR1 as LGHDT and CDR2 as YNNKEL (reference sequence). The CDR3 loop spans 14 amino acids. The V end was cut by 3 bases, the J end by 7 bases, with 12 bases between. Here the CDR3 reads CASSQLGHREKLFF. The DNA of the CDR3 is TGTGCCAGCAGCCAGTTAGGACACCGTGAAAAACTGTTTTTT.

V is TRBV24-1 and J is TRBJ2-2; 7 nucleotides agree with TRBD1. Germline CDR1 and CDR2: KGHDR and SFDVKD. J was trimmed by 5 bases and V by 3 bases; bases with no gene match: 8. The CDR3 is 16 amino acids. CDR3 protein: CATSDPRQGNTGELFF. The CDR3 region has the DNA TGTGCCACCAGTGATCCCCGACAGGGTAATACCGGGGAGCTGTTTTTT.

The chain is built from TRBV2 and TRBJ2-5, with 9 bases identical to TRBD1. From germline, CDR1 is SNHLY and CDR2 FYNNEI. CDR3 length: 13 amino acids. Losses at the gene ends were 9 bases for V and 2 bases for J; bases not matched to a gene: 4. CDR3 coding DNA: TGTGCCAGTTTGGACAGGGGACAAGAGACCCAGTACTTC. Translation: CASLDRGQETQYF.

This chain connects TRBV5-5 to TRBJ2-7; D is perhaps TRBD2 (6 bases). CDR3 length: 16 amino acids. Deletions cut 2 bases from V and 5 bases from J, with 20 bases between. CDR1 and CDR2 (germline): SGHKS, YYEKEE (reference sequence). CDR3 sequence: CASSFPSGWGGDEQYF. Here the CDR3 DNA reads TGTGCCAGCAGCTTCCCCTCAGGGTGGGGAGGTGACGAGCAGTACTTC.

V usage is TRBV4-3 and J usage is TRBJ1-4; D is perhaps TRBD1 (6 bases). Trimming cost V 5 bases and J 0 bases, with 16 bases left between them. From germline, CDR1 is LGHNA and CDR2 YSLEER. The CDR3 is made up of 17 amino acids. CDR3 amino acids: CASSSFGGSATNEKLFF. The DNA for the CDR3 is TGCGCCAGCAGCTCATTTGGGGGCTCGGCAACTAATGAAAAACTGTTTTTT.

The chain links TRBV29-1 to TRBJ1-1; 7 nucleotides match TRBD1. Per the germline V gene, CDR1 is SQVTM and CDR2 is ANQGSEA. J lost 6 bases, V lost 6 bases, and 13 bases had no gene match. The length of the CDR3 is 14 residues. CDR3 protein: CSVDRGGGSSEAFF. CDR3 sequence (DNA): TGCAGCGTCGACCGAGGGGGCGGTTCGTCTGAAGCTTTCTTT.

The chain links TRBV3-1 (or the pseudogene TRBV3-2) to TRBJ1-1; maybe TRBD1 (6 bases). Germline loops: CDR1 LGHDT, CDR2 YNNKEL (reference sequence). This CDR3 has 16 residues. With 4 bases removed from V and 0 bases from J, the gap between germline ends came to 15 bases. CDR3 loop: CASSPHTGQMNTEAFF. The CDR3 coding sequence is TGTGCCAGCAGCCCTCATACAGGACAGATGAACACTGAAGCTTTCTTT.

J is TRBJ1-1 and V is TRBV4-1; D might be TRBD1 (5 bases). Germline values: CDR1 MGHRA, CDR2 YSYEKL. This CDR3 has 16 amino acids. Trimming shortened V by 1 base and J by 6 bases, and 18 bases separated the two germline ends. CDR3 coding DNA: TGCGCCAGCAGCCAAGTCTTAATACCGGGGGGGGCTGAAGCTTTCTTT. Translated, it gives CASSQVLIPGGAEAFF.

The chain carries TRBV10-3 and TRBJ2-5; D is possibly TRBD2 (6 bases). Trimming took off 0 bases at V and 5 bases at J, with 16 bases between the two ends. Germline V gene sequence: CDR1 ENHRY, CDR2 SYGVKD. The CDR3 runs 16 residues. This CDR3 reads CAISESGVGGSETQYF. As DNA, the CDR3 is TGTGCCATCAGTGAGTCGGGGGTGGGAGGAAGCGAGACCCAGTACTTC.

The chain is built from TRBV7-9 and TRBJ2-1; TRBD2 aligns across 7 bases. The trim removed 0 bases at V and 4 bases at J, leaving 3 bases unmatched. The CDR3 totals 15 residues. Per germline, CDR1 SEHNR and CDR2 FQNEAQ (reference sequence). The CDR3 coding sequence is TGTGCCAGCAGCTTAGCGGGGGGGAGGTACAATGAGCAGTTCTTC. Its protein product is CASSLAGGRYNEQFF.

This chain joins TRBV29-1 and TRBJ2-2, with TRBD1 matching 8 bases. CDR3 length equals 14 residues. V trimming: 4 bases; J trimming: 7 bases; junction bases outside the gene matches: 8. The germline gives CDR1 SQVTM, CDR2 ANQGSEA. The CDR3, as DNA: TGCAGCGTTGTAACTGGACAGGGAAACGGGGAGCTGTTTTTT. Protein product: CSVVTGQGNGELFF.

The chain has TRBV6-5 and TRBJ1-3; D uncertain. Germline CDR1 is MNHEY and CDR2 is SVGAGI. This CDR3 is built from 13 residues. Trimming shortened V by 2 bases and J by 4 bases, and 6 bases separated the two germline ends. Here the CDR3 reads CASSYPAGNTIYF. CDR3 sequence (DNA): TGTGCCAGCAGTTACCCTGCGGGAAACACCATATATTTT.

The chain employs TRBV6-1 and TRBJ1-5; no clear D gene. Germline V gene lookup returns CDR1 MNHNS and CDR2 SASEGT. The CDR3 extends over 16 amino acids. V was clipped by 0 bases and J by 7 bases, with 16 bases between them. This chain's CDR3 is CASSEANLRSRQPQHF. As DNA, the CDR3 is TGTGCCAGCAGTGAAGCGAATCTTAGGAGCAGACAGCCCCAGCATTTT.

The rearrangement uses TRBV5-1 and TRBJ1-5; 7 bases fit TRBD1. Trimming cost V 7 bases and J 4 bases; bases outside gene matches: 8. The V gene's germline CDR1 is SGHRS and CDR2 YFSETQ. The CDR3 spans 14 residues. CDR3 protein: CASHDREGNQPQHF. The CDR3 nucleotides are TGCGCCAGCCACGACAGGGAAGGAAATCAGCCCCAGCATTTT.

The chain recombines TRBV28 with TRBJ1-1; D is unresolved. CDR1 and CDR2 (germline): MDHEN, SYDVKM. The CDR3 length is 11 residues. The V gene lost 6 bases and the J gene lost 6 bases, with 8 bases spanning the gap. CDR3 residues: CASRVAAEAFF. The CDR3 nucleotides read TGTGCCAGCAGGGTAGCGGCTGAAGCTTTCTTT. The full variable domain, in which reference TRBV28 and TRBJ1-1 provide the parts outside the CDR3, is DVKVTQSSRYLVKRTGEKVFLECVQDMDHENMFWYRQDPGLGLRLIYFSYDVKMKEKGDIPEGYSVSREKKERFSLILESASTNQTSMYLCASRVAAEAFFGQGTRLTVV.

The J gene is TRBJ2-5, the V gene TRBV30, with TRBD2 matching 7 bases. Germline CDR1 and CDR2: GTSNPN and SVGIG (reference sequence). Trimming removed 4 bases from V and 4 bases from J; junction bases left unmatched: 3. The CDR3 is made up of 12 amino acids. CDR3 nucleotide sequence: TGTGCCTGGATGGGAGGGGTAGAGACCCAGTACTTC. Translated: CAWMGGVETQYF.

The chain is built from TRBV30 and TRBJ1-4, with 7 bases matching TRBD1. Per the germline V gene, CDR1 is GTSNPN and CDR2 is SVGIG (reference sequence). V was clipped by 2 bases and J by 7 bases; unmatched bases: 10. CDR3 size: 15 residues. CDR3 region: CAWSRNTGDGEKLFF. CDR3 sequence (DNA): TGTGCCTGGAGTCGGAATACAGGGGATGGTGAAAAACTGTTTTTT.

DNA for the CDR3: TGTGCCAGCAGCTCACGTTCTGGGGCAGCCCTTAACTATGGCTACACCTTC. It yields the protein CASSSRSGAALNYGYTF. J is TRBJ1-2 and V is TRBV7-2; D might be TRBD1 (5 bases). CDR3 length: 17 residues. Germline V gene sequence: CDR1 SGHTA, CDR2 FQGNSA. Trimming pared 4 bases from V and 1 base from J, leaving 19 bases between.

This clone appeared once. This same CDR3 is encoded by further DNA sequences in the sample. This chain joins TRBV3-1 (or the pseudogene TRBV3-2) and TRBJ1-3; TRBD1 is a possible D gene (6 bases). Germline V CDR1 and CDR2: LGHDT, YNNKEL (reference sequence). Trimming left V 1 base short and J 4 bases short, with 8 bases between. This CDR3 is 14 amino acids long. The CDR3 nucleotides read TGTGCCAGCAGCCAAGCAGGGGTCGGAAACACCATATATTTT. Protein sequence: CASSQAGVGNTIYF.

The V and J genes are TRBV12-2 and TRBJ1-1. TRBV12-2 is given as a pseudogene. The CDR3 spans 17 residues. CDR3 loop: CASRLEFPGTGGTEAFF. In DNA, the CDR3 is TGTGCAAGTCGCTTAGAATTCCCTGGGACGGGGGGAACTGAAGCTTTCTTT.

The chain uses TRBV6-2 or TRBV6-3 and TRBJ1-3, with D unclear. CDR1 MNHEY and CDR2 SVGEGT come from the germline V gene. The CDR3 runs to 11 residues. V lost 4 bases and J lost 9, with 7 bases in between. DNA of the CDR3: TGTGCCAGCAGTTTGGGCGCCACCATATATTTT. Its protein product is CASSLGATIYF.

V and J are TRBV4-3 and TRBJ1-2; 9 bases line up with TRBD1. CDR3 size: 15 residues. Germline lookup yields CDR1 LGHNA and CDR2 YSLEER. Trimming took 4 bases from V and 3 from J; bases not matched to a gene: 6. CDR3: CASSPVGQGYYGYTF. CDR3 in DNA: TGCGCCAGCAGCCCGGTGGGACAGGGTTACTATGGCTACACCTTC.

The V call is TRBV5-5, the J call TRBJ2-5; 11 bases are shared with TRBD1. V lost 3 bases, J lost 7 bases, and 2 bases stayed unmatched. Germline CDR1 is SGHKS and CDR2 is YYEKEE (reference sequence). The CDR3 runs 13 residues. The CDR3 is CASSSGQGATQYF. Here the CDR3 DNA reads TGTGCCAGCAGCTCCGGACAGGGGGCGACCCAGTACTTC.

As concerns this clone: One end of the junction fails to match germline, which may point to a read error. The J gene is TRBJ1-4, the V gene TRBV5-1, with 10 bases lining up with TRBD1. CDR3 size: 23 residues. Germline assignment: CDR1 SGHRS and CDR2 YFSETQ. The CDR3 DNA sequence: TGTGCCAGCAGCCGAAACCCAACCCGAAGGCCGACAGGGGGCTTCGGGACTAATGAAAAACTGTTTTTT. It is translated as CASSRNPTRRPTGGFGTNEKLFF.

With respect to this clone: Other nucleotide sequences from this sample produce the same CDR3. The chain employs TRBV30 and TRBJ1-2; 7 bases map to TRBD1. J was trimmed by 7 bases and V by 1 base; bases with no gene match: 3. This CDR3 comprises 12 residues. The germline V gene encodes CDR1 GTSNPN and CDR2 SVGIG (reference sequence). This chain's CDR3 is CAWSEGATGYTF. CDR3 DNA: TGTGCCTGGAGTGAGGGGGCGACTGGCTACACCTTC.

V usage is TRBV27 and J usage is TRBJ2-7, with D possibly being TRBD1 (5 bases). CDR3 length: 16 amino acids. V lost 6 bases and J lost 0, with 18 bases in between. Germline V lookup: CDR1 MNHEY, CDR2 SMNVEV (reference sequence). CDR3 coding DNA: TGTGCCAGCAGCGAGACAGCAAATTCATACTCCTACGAGCAGTACTTC. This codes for CASSETANSYSYEQYF.